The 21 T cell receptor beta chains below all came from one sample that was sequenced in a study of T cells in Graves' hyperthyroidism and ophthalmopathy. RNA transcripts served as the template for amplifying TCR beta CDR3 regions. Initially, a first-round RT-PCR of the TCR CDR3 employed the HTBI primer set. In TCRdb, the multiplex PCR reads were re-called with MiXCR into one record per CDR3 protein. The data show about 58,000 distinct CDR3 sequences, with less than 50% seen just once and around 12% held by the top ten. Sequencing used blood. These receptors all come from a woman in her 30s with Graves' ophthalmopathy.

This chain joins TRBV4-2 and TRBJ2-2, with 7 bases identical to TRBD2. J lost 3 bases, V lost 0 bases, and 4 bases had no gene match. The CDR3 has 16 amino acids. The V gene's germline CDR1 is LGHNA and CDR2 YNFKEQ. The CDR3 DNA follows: TGTGCCAGCAGCCAAGATCTGGGGGGGGACACCGGGGAGCTGTTTTTT. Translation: CASSQDLGGDTGELFF.

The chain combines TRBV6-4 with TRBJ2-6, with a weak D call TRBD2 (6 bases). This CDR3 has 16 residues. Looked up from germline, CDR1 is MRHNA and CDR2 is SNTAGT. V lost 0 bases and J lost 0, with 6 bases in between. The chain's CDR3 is CASSDSGGSGANVLTF. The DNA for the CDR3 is TGTGCCAGCAGTGACTCGGGGGGCTCTGGGGCCAACGTCCTGACTTTC.

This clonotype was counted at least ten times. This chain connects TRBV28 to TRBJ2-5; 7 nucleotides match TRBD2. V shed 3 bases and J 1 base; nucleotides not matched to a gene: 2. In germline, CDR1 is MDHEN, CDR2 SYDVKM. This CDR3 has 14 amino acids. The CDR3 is CASSLPSGQETQYF. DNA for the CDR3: TGTGCCAGCAGTTTGCCTAGCGGCCAAGAGACCCAGTACTTC.

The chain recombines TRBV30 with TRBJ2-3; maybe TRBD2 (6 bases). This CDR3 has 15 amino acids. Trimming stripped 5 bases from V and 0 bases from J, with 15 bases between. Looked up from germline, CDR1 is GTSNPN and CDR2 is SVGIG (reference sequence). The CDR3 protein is CAWDPGLFSTDTQYF. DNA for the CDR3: TGTGCCTGGGACCCGGGACTTTTTAGCACAGATACGCAGTATTTT.

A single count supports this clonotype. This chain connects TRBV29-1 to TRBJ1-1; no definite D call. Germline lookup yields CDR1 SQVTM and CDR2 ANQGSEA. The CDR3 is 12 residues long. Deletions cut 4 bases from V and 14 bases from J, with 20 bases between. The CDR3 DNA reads TGCAGCGTTGTGAGGATGGGCACTGAGGCCTTCTTT. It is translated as CSVVRMGTEAFF.

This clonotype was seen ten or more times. The CDR3 spells CASSVGGGGNQPQHF. The DNA for the CDR3 is TGTGCCAGCAGCGTAGGCGGGGGCGGCAATCAGCCCCAGCATTTT. The V call is TRBV9, the J call TRBJ1-5; TRBD1 is a possible D gene (6 bases). V was cut by 0 bases and J by 2 bases, with 9 bases left in between. The germline V gene has CDR1 SGDLS and CDR2 YYNGEE. The CDR3 spans 15 residues.

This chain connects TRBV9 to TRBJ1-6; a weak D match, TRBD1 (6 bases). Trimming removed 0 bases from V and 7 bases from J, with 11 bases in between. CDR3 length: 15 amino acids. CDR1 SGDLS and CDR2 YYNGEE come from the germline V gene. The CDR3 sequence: CASSVGGGGNSPLHF. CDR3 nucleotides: TGTGCCAGCAGCGTAGGTGGAGGGGGGAATTCACCCCTCCACTTT.

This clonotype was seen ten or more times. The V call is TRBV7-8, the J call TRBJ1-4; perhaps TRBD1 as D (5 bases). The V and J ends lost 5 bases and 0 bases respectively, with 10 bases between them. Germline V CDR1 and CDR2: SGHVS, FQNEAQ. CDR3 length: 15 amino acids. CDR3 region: CASSPGGATNEKLFF. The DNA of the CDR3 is TGTGCCAGCAGCCCGGGGGGGGCAACTAATGAAAAACTGTTTTTT.

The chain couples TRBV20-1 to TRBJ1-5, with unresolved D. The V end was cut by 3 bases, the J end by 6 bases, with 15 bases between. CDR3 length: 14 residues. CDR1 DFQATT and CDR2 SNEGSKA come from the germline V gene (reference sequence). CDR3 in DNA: TGCAGTGCTAGGGTGACACTATCAGGTCAGCCCCAGCATTTT. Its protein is CSARVTLSGQPQHF.

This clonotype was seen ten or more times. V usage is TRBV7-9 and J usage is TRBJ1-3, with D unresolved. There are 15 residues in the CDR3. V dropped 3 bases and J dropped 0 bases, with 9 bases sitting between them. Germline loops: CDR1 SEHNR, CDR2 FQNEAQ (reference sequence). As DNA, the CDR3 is TGTGCCAGCAGCTTTATGGGCAACTCTGGAAACACCATATATTTT. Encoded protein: CASSFMGNSGNTIYF.

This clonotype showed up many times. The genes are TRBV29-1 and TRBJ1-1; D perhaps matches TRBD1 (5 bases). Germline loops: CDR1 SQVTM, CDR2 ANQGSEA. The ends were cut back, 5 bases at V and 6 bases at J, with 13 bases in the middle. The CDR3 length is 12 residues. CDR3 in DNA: TGCAGCGTTCAGAAATCGACAGCTGAAGCTTTCTTT. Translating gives CSVQKSTAEAFF.

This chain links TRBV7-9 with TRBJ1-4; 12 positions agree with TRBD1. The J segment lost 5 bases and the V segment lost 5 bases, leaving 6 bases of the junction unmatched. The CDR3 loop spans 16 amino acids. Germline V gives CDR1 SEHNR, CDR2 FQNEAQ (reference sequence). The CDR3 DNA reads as TGTGCCAGCAGCGTTGGGACAGGGGGCACGAATGAAAAACTGTTTTTT. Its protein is CASSVGTGGTNEKLFF.

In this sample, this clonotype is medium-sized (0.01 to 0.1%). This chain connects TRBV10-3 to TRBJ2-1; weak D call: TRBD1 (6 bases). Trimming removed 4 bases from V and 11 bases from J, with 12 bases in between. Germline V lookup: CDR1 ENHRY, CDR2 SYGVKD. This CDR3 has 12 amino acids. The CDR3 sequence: CAISVRDNQQFF. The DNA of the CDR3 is TGTGCCATCAGTGTAAGGGACAACCAGCAGTTCTTC.

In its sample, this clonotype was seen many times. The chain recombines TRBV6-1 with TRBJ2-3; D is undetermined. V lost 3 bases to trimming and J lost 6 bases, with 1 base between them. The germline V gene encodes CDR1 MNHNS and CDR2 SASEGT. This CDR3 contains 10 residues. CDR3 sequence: CASSDDTQYF. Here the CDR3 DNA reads TGTGCCAGCAGTGATGATACGCAGTATTTT.

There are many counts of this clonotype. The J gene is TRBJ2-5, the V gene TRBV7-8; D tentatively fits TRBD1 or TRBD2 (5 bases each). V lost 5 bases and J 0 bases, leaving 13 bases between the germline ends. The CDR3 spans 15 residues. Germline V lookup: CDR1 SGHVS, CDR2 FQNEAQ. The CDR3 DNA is TGTGCCAGCAGCGGAGACGGGGACGACCAAGAGACCCAGTACTTC. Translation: CASSGDGDDQETQYF.

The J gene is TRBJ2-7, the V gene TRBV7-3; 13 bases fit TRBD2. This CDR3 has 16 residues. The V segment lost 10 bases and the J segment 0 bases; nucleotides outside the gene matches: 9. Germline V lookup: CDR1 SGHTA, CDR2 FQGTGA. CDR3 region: CATTRLAGGLSYEQYF. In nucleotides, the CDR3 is TGTGCCACCACCCGACTAGCGGGAGGACTCTCCTACGAGCAGTACTTC. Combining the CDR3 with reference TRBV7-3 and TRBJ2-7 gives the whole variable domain GAGVSQTPSNKVTEKGKYVELRCDPISGHTALYWYRQSLGQGPEFLIYFQGTGAADDSGLPNDRFFAVRPEGSVSTLKIQRTERGDSAVYLCATTRLAGGLSYEQYFGPGTRLTVT.

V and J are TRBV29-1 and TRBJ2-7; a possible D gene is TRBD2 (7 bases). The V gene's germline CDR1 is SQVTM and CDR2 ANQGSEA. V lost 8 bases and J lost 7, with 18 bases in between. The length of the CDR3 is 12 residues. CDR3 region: CSPGGGGLEQYF. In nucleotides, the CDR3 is TGCAGCCCCGGGGGCGGGGGCCTAGAGCAGTACTTC.

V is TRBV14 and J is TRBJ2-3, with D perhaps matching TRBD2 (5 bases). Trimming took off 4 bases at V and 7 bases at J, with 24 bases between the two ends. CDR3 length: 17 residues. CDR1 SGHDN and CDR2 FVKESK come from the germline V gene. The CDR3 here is CASSPYPAEPHRNTQYF. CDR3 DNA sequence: TGTGCCAGCAGCCCCTACCCAGCGGAGCCCCATCGAAATACGCAGTATTTT.

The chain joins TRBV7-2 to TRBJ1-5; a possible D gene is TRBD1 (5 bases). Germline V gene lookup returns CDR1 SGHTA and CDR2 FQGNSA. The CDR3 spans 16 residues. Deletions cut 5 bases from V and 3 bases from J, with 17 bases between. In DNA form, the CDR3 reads TGTGCCAGCAGCAAACCGGGACGGAAAGCCAATCAGCCCCAGCATTTT. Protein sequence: CASSKPGRKANQPQHF.

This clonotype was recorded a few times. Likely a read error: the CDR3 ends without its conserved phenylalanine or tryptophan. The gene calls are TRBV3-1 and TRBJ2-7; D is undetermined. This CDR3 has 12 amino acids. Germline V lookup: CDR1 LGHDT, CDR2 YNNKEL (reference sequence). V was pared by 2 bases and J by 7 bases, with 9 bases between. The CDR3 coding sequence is TGTGCCAGCAGCCAACGCCCGCGTGAGCAGTACCTC. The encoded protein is CASSQRPREQYL.

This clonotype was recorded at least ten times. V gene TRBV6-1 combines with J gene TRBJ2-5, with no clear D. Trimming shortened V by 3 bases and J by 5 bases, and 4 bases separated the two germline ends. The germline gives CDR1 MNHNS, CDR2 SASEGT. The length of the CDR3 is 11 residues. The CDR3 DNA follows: TGTGCCAGCAGTGATTTGGAGACCCAGTACTTC. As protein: CASSDLETQYF.